This T cell receptor (beta chain) stems from a study of blood T cell repertoires in COVID-19. CDR3 length: 15 residues. CDR1 and CDR2 (germline): LNHNV, YYDKDF (reference sequence). V dropped 0 bases and J dropped 1 base, with 10 bases sitting between them. Self-reported history from a screening survey and questionnaire set each donor's cohort. TCRdb's table, derived via immunoSEQ multiplex PCR, lists solely in-frame clones and lacks some. The table lists 250,000 to 350,000 clones, around 87% of them singletons. The sequenced material came from PBMCs or T cells enriched from blood (not recorded which). The TCR comes from a woman between 18 and 29 years old with acute COVID-19. V is TRBV15 and J is TRBJ2-7; no firm D call. For the CDR3, the DNA is TGTGCCACCAGCAGAGAATCCCCCAATTCCTACGAGCAGTACTTC. Residues: CATSRESPNSYEQYF.